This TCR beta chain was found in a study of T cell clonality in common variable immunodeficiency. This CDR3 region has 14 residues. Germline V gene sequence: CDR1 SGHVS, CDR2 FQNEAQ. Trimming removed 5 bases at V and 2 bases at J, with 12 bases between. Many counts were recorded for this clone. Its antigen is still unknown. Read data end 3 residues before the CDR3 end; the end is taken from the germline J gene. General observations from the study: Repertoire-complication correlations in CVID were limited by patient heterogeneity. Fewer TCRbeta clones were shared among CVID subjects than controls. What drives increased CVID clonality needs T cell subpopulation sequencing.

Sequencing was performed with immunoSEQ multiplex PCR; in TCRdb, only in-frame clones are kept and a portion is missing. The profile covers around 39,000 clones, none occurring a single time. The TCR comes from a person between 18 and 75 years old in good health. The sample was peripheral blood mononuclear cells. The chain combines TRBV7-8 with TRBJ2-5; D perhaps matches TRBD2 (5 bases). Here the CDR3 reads CASSIGLYQETQYF. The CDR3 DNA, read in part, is TGTGCCAGCAGCATTGGACTTTATCAAGAGACC.